The sequence of this T cell receptor beta chain was determined in a study of T cells in localized non-small cell lung cancer. Findings of the study overall: Appearance in adjacent lung was seen for a median around 58 of the top 100 tumor clones. Adjacent uninvolved lung tissue had the highest T cell clonality, exceeding tumor. Greater blood T cell density accompanied longer overall survival.

Points on this clone: Its target is unknown.

The V gene's germline CDR1 is MNHEY and CDR2 SMNVEV (reference sequence). Unmatched junction bases numbered 8, after V lost 5 bases and J lost 8 bases. The CDR3 runs to 13 residues. Sequenced by immunoSEQ multiplex PCR; TCRdb stores in-frame clones only, minus some. The profile shows about 79,000 clones, 88% of them singletons. The sequencing used peripheral blood, collected before any cancer treatment. The TCR sequence derives from a woman aged 40 to 75 with stage I squamous cell lung carcinoma. This chain joins TRBV27 and TRBJ1-2; 7 positions agree with TRBD1. CDR3 protein: CASSNRGGGGYTF. CDR3 DNA: TGTGCCAGCAGTAACAGGGGAGGGGGAGGCTACACCTTC.